This is a list of T cell receptor beta chains from one sample in a study of shared clonotypes between healthy human individuals. Using immunoSEQ multiplex PCR, the repertoire was profiled, and TCRdb retains in-frame clones only, with some absent. This table holds about 470,000 clones, around 79% found once. Sequencing was done on a sample of PBMCs. These TCRs come from a woman aged 40-49 years in good health. Some clones in this sample may be carry-over from other donors' samples. Both conserved end residues are part of each CDR3. A D gene is named only where the DNA matches it firmly. Clone size is not always given. Where it is, it says once, few, many or a class for expanded clones.

j_gene: TRBJ2-7
d_gene: TRBD1
abundance: NA
v_gene: TRBV5-4
CDR3aa: CASRSDRGSYEQYF
CDR3nt: TGTGCCAGCAGATCGGACAGGGGGTCCTACGAGCAGTACTTC

j_gene: TRBJ2-6
d_gene: NA
abundance: NA
v_gene: TRBV5-1
CDR3aa: CASSLTGSSGANVLTF
CDR3nt: TGCGCCAGCAGCTTGACAGGTAGCTCTGGGGCCAACGTCCTGACTTTC

j_gene: TRBJ2-4
d_gene: TRBD2
abundance: NA
v_gene: TRBV10-3
CDR3aa: CAISESPPGGALAKNIQYF
CDR3nt: TGTGCCATCAGTGAGTCACCCCCGGGGGGAGCTCTAGCCAAAAACATTCAGTACTTC

j_gene: TRBJ2-7
d_gene: NA
abundance: NA
v_gene: TRBV6-6
CDR3aa: CASSYSTGYSGYEQYF
CDR3nt: TGTGCCAGCAGTTACTCGACAGGTTATTCGGGCTACGAGCAGTACTTC

j_gene: TRBJ2-3
d_gene: TRBD2
abundance: NA
v_gene: TRBV28
CDR3aa: CASSSGLAGYTDTQYF
CDR3nt: TGTGCCAGCAGTTCGGGACTAGCGGGGTACACAGATACGCAGTATTTT

j_gene: TRBJ2-1
d_gene: NA
abundance: NA
v_gene: TRBV5-1
CDR3aa: CASSLQVDEQFF
CDR3nt: TGCGCCAGCAGCCTCCAGGTCGATGAGCAGTTCTTC

j_gene: TRBJ2-3
d_gene: NA
abundance: NA
v_gene: TRBV7-3
CDR3aa: CASSLGSGRTDTQYF
CDR3nt: TGTGCCAGCAGCTTAGGGAGCGGTCGCACAGATACGCAGTATTTT

j_gene: TRBJ1-3
d_gene: NA
abundance: few
v_gene: TRBV6-1
CDR3aa: CASSEGVGVSGNTIYF
CDR3nt: TGTGCCAGCAGTGAAGGGGTGGGAGTCTCTGGAAACACCATATATTTT

j_gene: TRBJ1-5
d_gene: NA
abundance: NA
v_gene: TRBV6-4
CDR3aa: CASSPGGGQPQHF
CDR3nt: TGTGCCAGCAGCCCGGGGGGAGGTCAGCCCCAGCATTTT

j_gene: TRBJ2-1
d_gene: NA
abundance: NA
v_gene: TRBV10-3
CDR3aa: CAIGPGLDEQFF
CDR3nt: TGTGCCATCGGGCCAGGTTTGGATGAGCAGTTCTTC

j_gene: TRBJ2-3
d_gene: NA
abundance: NA
v_gene: TRBV6-1
CDR3aa: CASSLNSLSTDTQYF
CDR3nt: TGTGCCAGCAGCCTGAACAGCTTGAGCACAGATACGCAGTATTTT

j_gene: TRBJ2-1
d_gene: NA
abundance: NA
v_gene: TRBV5-1
CDR3aa: CASSLVSSGNNEQFF
CDR3nt: TGCGCCAGCAGCTTGGTGTCTAGTGGAAACAATGAGCAGTTCTTC

j_gene: TRBJ2-2
d_gene: NA
abundance: NA
v_gene: TRBV9
CDR3aa: CASDNGGRAGELFF
CDR3nt: TGTGCCAGTGACAACGGCGGTAGGGCCGGGGAGCTGTTTTTT

j_gene: TRBJ2-2
d_gene: TRBD2
abundance: NA
v_gene: TRBV5-1
CDR3aa: CASSGTSGHTGELFF
CDR3nt: TGCGCCAGCAGCGGGACTAGCGGACACACCGGGGAGCTGTTTTTT

j_gene: TRBJ2-7
d_gene: NA
abundance: NA
v_gene: TRBV6-1
CDR3aa: CASSENPQGRGEQYF
CDR3nt: TGTGCCAGCAGTGAAAATCCACAGGGCCGAGGCGAGCAGTACTTC

j_gene: TRBJ1-5
d_gene: NA
abundance: NA
v_gene: TRBV19
CDR3aa: CASSPTPGVIHQPQHF
CDR3nt: TGTGCCAGTAGTCCTACGCCGGGGGTGATCCATCAGCCCCAGCATTTT

j_gene: TRBJ2-5
d_gene: TRBD2
abundance: NA
v_gene: TRBV7-6
CDR3aa: CASSLTLSGRSETQYF
CDR3nt: TGTGCCAGCAGCCTGACACTTAGCGGGAGATCAGAGACCCAGTACTTC

j_gene: TRBJ2-4
d_gene: NA
abundance: many
v_gene: TRBV7-2
CDR3aa: CASTLFDIQYF
CDR3nt: TGTGCCAGCACATTATTTGACATTCAGTACTTC

j_gene: TRBJ1-1
d_gene: NA
abundance: NA
v_gene: TRBV6-5
CDR3aa: CASSYSPTGTEAFF
CDR3nt: TGTGCCAGCAGTTACTCACCGACGGGGACTGAAGCTTTCTTT

j_gene: TRBJ2-3
d_gene: NA
abundance: NA
v_gene: TRBV7-9
CDR3aa: CASSPVGADTQYF
CDR3nt: TGTGCCAGCAGCCCCGTCGGGGCAGATACGCAGTATTTT

j_gene: TRBJ1-4
d_gene: NA
abundance: NA
v_gene: TRBV7-2
CDR3aa: CASSLRSGATNEKLFF
CDR3nt: TGTGCCAGCAGCTTAAGGTCGGGGGCAACTAATGAAAAACTGTTTTTT

j_gene: TRBJ2-7
d_gene: TRBD1
abundance: NA
v_gene: TRBV29-1
CDR3aa: CSVGQGSGEQYF
CDR3nt: TGCAGCGTGGGACAGGGGTCGGGCGAGCAGTACTTC

j_gene: TRBJ2-1
d_gene: TRBD2
abundance: NA
v_gene: TRBV19
CDR3aa: CASERLAGYNEQFF
CDR3nt: TGTGCCAGTGAAAGACTAGCGGGGTACAATGAGCAGTTCTTC

j_gene: TRBJ2-1
d_gene: TRBD1
abundance: NA
v_gene: TRBV7-8
CDR3aa: CASSLTGGPANEQFF
CDR3nt: TGTGCCAGCAGCTTGACAGGGGGGCCCGCCAATGAGCAGTTCTTC

j_gene: TRBJ2-2
d_gene: NA
abundance: NA
v_gene: TRBV7-9
CDR3aa: CASSLNNANTGELFF
CDR3nt: TGTGCCAGCAGCTTAAACAACGCGAACACCGGGGAGCTGTTTTTT

j_gene: TRBJ1-5
d_gene: NA
abundance: NA
v_gene: TRBV28
CDR3aa: CASRIRAYNQPQHF
CDR3nt: TGTGCCAGCAGGATCCGGGCCTACAATCAGCCCCAGCATTTT

j_gene: TRBJ2-3
d_gene: NA
abundance: NA
v_gene: TRBV4-3
CDR3aa: CASSSQVGSNTDTQYF
CDR3nt: TGCGCCAGCAGCTCCCAGGTGGGGTCGAACACAGATACGCAGTATTTT

j_gene: TRBJ2-5
d_gene: NA
abundance: NA
v_gene: TRBV5-8
CDR3aa: CASSFPGATQYF
CDR3nt: TGTGCCAGCAGCTTTCCGGGGGCAACCCAGTACTTC

j_gene: TRBJ1-2
d_gene: NA
abundance: NA
v_gene: TRBV4-2
CDR3aa: CASSLGPGEPGGYTF
CDR3nt: TGTGCCAGCAGCCTCGGGCCGGGGGAGCCCGGGGGCTACACCTTC

j_gene: TRBJ2-7
d_gene: NA
abundance: NA
v_gene: TRBV7-3
CDR3aa: CASSLGPNYEQYF
CDR3nt: TGTGCCAGCAGCTTAGGACCAAACTACGAGCAGTACTTC

j_gene: TRBJ1-1
d_gene: NA
abundance: once
v_gene: TRBV15
CDR3aa: CATSIDPGIYDTEAFF
CDR3nt: TGTGCCACCAGCATAGATCCCGGAATATACGACACTGAAGCTTTCTTT

j_gene: TRBJ1-3
d_gene: NA
abundance: once
v_gene: TRBV28
CDR3aa: CASSYLTYDSGNTIYF
CDR3nt: TGTGCCAGCAGTTACCTGACATACGACTCTGGAAACACCATATATTTT

j_gene: TRBJ2-5
d_gene: TRBD2
abundance: NA
v_gene: TRBV7-2
CDR3aa: CASSLSATGGQETQYF
CDR3nt: TGTGCCAGCAGCTTAAGCGCTACGGGGGGTCAAGAGACCCAGTACTTC

j_gene: TRBJ2-7
d_gene: TRBD2
abundance: NA
v_gene: TRBV5-1
CDR3aa: CASRPSGGTYEQYF
CDR3nt: TGCGCCAGCCGCCCTAGCGGGGGAACCTACGAGCAGTACTTC

j_gene: TRBJ2-7
d_gene: NA
abundance: NA
v_gene: TRBV7-8
CDR3aa: CASSLGGHSYEQYF
CDR3nt: TGTGCCAGCAGCTTAGGTGGCCACTCCTACGAGCAGTACTTC

j_gene: TRBJ2-3
d_gene: NA
abundance: NA
v_gene: TRBV9
CDR3aa: CASSVGADTQYF
CDR3nt: TGTGCCAGCAGCGTAGGGGCAGATACGCAGTATTTT

j_gene: TRBJ2-1
d_gene: NA
abundance: NA
v_gene: TRBV19
CDR3aa: CASSNRANEQFF
CDR3nt: TGTGCCAGTAGTAACAGGGCCAATGAGCAGTTCTTC

j_gene: TRBJ2-5
d_gene: NA
abundance: NA
v_gene: TRBV16
CDR3aa: CASSRGHQETQYF
CDR3nt: TGTGCCAGCAGTCGGGGACACCAAGAGACCCAGTACTTC

j_gene: TRBJ2-3
d_gene: NA
abundance: NA
v_gene: TRBV4-3
CDR3aa: CASSPSGTTQYF
CDR3nt: TGCGCCAGCAGCCCAAGCGGGACAACGCAGTATTTT

j_gene: TRBJ1-1
d_gene: NA
abundance: NA
v_gene: TRBV7-9
CDR3aa: CASSLGGSVRTEAFF
CDR3nt: TGTGCCAGCAGCTTAGGTGGATCGGTGCGCACTGAAGCTTTCTTT

j_gene: TRBJ2-1
d_gene: NA
abundance: NA
v_gene: TRBV7-2
CDR3aa: CASSLDRVYEQFF
CDR3nt: TGTGCCAGCAGCTTAGACAGGGTCTATGAGCAGTTCTTC

j_gene: TRBJ2-3
d_gene: NA
abundance: NA
v_gene: TRBV5-1
CDR3aa: CASSSGELRDTQYF
CDR3nt: TGCGCCAGCAGTTCGGGGGAGCTCCGAGATACGCAGTATTTT

j_gene: TRBJ1-4
d_gene: NA
abundance: many
v_gene: TRBV4-1
CDR3aa: CASSQDNGWTNEKLFF
CDR3nt: TGCGCCAGCAGCCAAGATAACGGGTGGACTAATGAAAAACTGTTTTTT

j_gene: TRBJ2-5
d_gene: TRBD2
abundance: NA
v_gene: TRBV7-2
CDR3aa: CASSLMETSVETQYF
CDR3nt: TGTGCCAGCAGCTTAATGGAGACTAGCGTGGAGACCCAGTACTTC

j_gene: TRBJ2-2
d_gene: NA
abundance: NA
v_gene: TRBV5-1
CDR3aa: CASSLIGGSTGELFF
CDR3nt: TGCGCCAGCAGCTTGATAGGGGGGTCCACCGGGGAGCTGTTTTTT

j_gene: TRBJ2-1
d_gene: NA
abundance: NA
v_gene: TRBV4-1
CDR3aa: CASSQADRNYNEQFF
CDR3nt: TGCGCCAGCAGCCAAGCGGACCGGAACTACAATGAGCAGTTCTTC